This TCR beta chain was captured in a study of OX40 agonist ivuxolimab in advanced cancers. In the case of this clone: What it binds is not known.

The CDR3 consists of 9 residues. Deletions cut 6 bases from V and 9 bases from J, with 6 bases between. Per germline, CDR1 SQVTM and CDR2 ANQGSEA. Findings of the study overall: Blood T cells, both CD4+ and CD8+, expanded clonally by week 6 at 0.1 to 3.0 mg/kg. Individuals who were partial responders at 0.1-3.0 mg/kg had clonal expansion that ranked among the lowest.

The timepoints at which blood was sampled were baseline, cycle 4 day 1, and cycle 7 day 1. Sequencing used immunoSEQ multiplex PCR; TCRdb keeps in-frame clones, though not all of them. In the table there are around 70,000 clones, more than 70% of which are singletons. The starting material was CD4+ or CD8+ T cells sorted from blood, obtained in a trial of the OX40 agonist ivuxolimab. The origin of this receptor is an adult with an advanced solid tumor such as melanoma, head and neck, liver or kidney cancer. The chain is built from TRBV29-1 and TRBJ2-1; D gene ambiguous. Here the CDR3 DNA reads TGCAGCGTCCACCCTGAGCAGTTCTTC. It codes for CSVHPEQFF.